This T cell receptor (beta chain) was sequenced in a study of Graves' ophthalmopathy and Graves' hyperthyroidism. Study-wide background: Peripheral blood was gathered at the point of initial diagnosis, before any treatment started.

The V end lost 1 base, the J end lost 2 bases, and 13 bases lay between the germline ends. The germline V gene encodes CDR1 SGHRS and CDR2 YFSETQ. The CDR3 loop spans 15 amino acids. Researchers took RNA transcripts and amplified TCR beta CDR3 regions from them. First-round RT-PCR relied on HTBI primers, and a second-round multiplex PCR came next. TCRdb analysed the multiplex PCR reads with MiXCR anew, one entry per CDR3 protein. The sample lists almost 400,000 distinct CDR3 sequences; around 20% were seen once. Enrollment excluded any patients with other autoimmune diseases, uncontrolled infections, pregnancy or lactation. Diagnoses were established from clinical symptoms, serum thyroxine, TRAb, thyroid ultrasound and orbital computed tomography. The PBMCs used were ones drawn from 9.5 to 10 ml of fresh peripheral blood.

The TCR sequence derives from a woman aged 18-29 years with Graves' ophthalmopathy. The sequencing input was peripheral blood. This rearrangement joins TRBV5-1 to TRBJ2-7; D perhaps matches TRBD2 (5 bases). CDR3 nucleotides: TGCGCCAGCAGCTTGTCGAGCGGAGGCACCTACGAGCAGTACTTC. As protein: CASSLSSGGTYEQYF.